This T cell receptor beta chain originates from a study of T cells in narcolepsy. Study details: Healthy controls were enrolled alongside patients with narcolepsy type 1 or type 2. The study's findings and limits: Autoreactive HCRT-specific and TRIB2-specific clonotypes were marked in same-patient CSF-versus-blood CD4+ comparisons. In some patient and control memory CD4+ samples, autoreactive clones were absent.

Generated by immunoSEQ multiplex PCR, the TCRdb table keeps only in-frame clones and is missing some. The sample shows about 33,000 clones, around 90% of them seen only once. Of note for this clone: What it binds is unknown.

This receptor was taken from a human donor with narcolepsy. Material for sequencing was CD45RA- memory CD4+ T cells from PBMCs.

CDR3: CAWSFPGSGVLEQYF. The CDR3 DNA reads as TGTGCCTGGTCCTTTCCTGGGTCGGGGGTCCTAGAGCAGTACTTC. This chain joins TRBV30 and TRBJ2-7; tentative D call: TRBD2 (6 bases). Germline CDR1 and CDR2: GTSNPN and SVGIG (reference sequence). CDR3 length: 15 residues. Trimming took off 5 bases at V and 7 bases at J, with 24 bases between the two ends. The full variable domain, completed using reference TRBV30 and TRBJ2-7, is SQTIHQWPATLVQPVGSPLSLECTVEGTSNPNLYWYRQAAGRGLQLLFYSVGIGQISSEVPQNLSASRPQDRQFILSSKKLLLSDSGFYLCAWSFPGSGVLEQYFGPGTRLTVT.